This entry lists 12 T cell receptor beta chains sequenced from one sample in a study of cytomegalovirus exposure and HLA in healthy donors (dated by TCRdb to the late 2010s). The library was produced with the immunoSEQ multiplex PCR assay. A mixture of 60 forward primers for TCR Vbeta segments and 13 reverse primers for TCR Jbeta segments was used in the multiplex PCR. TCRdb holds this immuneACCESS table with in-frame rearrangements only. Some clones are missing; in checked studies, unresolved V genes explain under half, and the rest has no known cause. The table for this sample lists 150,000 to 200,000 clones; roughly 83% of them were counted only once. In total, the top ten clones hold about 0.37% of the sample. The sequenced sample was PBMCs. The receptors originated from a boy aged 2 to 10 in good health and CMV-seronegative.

The CDR3 DNA reads as TGTGCCAGCAGCTTAGCCCAGGGGTTAGGGGGCTACACCTTC. This codes for CASSLAQGLGGYTF. This chain uses TRBV11-2 with TRBJ1-2, with D perhaps TRBD1 (6 bases). V lost 1 base and J lost 8, with 14 bases in between. The length of the CDR3 is 14 residues. CDR1 is SGHAT, CDR2 FQNNGV, per germline.

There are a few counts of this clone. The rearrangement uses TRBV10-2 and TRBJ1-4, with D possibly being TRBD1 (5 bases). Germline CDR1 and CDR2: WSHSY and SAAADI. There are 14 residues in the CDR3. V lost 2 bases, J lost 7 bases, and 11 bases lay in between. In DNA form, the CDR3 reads TGCGCCAGCAGTGAGCAGGGAGGTGGTGAAAAACTGTTTTTT. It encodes CASSEQGGGEKLFF.

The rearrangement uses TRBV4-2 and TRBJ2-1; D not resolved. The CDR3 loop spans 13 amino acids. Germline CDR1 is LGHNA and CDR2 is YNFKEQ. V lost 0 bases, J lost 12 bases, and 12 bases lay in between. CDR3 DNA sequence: TGTGCCAGCAGCCAAGATACCGGTAGTGCGCAGTTCTTC. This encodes CASSQDTGSAQFF.

The CDR3 spells CSAENEKLFF. The CDR3 nucleotides read TGCAGTGCGGAGAACGAAAAACTGTTTTTT. The chain joins TRBV20-1 to TRBJ1-4; D gene unclear. Trimming took off 6 bases at V and 8 bases at J, with 7 bases between the two ends. The CDR3 runs to 10 residues. Germline CDR1 and CDR2: DFQATT and SNEGSKA (reference sequence).

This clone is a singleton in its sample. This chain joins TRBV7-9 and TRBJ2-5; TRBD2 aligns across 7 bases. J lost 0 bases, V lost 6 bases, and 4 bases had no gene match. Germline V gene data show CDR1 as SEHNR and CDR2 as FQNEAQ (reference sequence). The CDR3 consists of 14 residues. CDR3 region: CASRASGNQETQYF. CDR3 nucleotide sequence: TGTGCCAGCAGGGCGAGCGGGAACCAAGAGACCCAGTACTTC.

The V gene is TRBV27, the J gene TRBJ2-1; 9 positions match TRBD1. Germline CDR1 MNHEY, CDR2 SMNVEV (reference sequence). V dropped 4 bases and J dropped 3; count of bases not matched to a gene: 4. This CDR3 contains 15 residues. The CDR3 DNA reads TGTGCCAGCAGTTGGCGACAGGGGGACTACAATGAGCAGTTCTTC. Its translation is CASSWRQGDYNEQFF.

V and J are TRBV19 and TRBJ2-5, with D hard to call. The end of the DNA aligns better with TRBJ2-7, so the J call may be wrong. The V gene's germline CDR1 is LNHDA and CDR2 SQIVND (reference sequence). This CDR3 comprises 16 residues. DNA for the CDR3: TGTGCCAGTAGTATAGGGCCGGGTCCTAGCTCCTACGAGCAGTACTTC. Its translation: CASSIGPGPSSYEQYF.

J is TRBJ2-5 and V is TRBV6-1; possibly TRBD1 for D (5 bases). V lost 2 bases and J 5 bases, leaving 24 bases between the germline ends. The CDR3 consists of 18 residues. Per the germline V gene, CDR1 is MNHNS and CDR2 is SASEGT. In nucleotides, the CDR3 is TGTGCCAGCAGTGAAAAGGAACAGGCTAGGCTAGAGGAGGAGACCCAGTACTTC. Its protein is CASSEKEQARLEEETQYF.

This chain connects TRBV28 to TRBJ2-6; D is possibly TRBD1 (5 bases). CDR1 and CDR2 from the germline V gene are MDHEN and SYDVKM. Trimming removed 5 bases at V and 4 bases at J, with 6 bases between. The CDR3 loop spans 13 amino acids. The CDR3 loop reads CASSGAGANVLTF. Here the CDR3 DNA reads TGTGCCAGCAGTGGGGCGGGGGCCAACGTCCTGACTTTC.

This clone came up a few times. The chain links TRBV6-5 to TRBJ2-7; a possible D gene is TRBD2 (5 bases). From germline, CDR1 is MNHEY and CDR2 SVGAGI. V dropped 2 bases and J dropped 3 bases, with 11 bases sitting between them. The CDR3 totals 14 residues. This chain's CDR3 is CASSYGERIYEQYF. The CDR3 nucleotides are TGTGCCAGCAGTTACGGGGAGCGGATCTACGAGCAGTACTTC.

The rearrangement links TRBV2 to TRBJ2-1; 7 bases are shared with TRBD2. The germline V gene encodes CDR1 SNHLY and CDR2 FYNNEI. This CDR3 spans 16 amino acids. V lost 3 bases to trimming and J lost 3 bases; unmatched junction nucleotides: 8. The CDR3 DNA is TGTGCCAGCAGTGAGTCTCTAGCGGTAAGCTACAATGAGCAGTTCTTC. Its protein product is CASSESLAVSYNEQFF.

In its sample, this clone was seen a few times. The DNA for the CDR3 is TGTGCCAGCAGCTTGGACTACCCCCTCGGGGATACGCAGTATTTT. Protein product: CASSLDYPLGDTQYF. V usage is TRBV5-4 and J usage is TRBJ2-3, with D unresolved. Germline V gene sequence: CDR1 SGHNT, CDR2 YYREEE (reference sequence). The V end was cut by 0 bases, the J end by 6 bases, with 14 bases between. The CDR3 runs 15 residues.